Presented here are 9 T cell receptor beta chains from one specimen sequenced in a study of T-cell reconstitution after alpha-beta-depleted transplantation in children. Library preparation (for TCRbeta) was performed with unique molecular identifiers. Via MiXCR, TCRdb re-called the PCR reads, giving one row per CDR3 protein. The sample includes over 200,000 distinct CDR3 sequences, about 9.2% of them seen just once. The source was PBMCs from the stem cell graft donor, collected from the stem cell graft. Receptors were obtained from a human donor who donated a stem cell graft to a child with acute lymphoblastic leukemia.

This chain connects TRBV12-3 or TRBV12-4 to TRBJ2-3; 10 nucleotides line up with TRBD1. J was trimmed by 6 bases and V by 5 bases; bases with no gene match: 8. The CDR3 length is 15 residues. Here the CDR3 reads CASSARDRGLDTQYF. For the CDR3, the DNA is TGTGCCAGCAGTGCCCGGGACAGGGGTCTCGATACGCAGTATTTT.

This clonotype appeared many times. The V and J genes are TRBV5-1 and TRBJ1-3; D is unclear. Per germline, CDR1 SGHRS and CDR2 YFSETQ. The CDR3 is 15 residues long. Trimming took 0 bases from V and 4 from J, leaving 11 bases between them. Here the CDR3 DNA reads TGCGCCAGCAGCTTGGCCGGAACAGCAGGAAACACCATATATTTT. Encoded protein: CASSLAGTAGNTIYF.

This clonotype occurred many times. The chain links TRBV12-3 or TRBV12-4 to TRBJ1-5; 7 nucleotides agree with TRBD1. V was pared by 6 bases and J by 0 bases, with 5 bases of the junction left unmatched. The CDR3 length is 15 residues. The CDR3 here is CASSHDRDSNQPQHF. In nucleotides, the CDR3 is TGTGCCAGCAGCCACGACAGGGATAGCAATCAGCCCCAGCATTTT.

The CDR3 sequence: CSAGRGMEETQYF. CDR3 sequence (DNA): TGCAGTGCTGGCAGGGGTATGGAGGAGACCCAGTACTTC. The V and J genes are TRBV20-1 and TRBJ2-5, with a possible D match to TRBD1 (6 bases). Trimming removed 5 bases from V and 5 bases from J, with 15 bases in between. CDR3 length: 13 residues. Germline V gene sequence: CDR1 DFQATT, CDR2 SNEGSKA (reference sequence).

The sample holds many counts of this clonotype. The rearrangement uses TRBV21-1 and TRBJ1-2; the D call TRBD1 from the table was never checked on the DNA. TRBV21-1 is assigned pseudogene status. CDR3 size: 16 residues. DNA for the CDR3: TGTGCCAGCACCTTACAGGGGGATTTTATTTTCTATGGCTACACCTTC. Translation gives CASTLQGDFIFYGYTF.

This clonotype was observed a few times. J is TRBJ1-1 and V is TRBV7-2, with D perhaps TRBD1 (6 bases). Trimming pared 6 bases from V and 2 bases from J, leaving 13 bases between. The CDR3 extends over 14 amino acids. The V gene's germline CDR1 is SGHTA and CDR2 FQGNSA. The CDR3 DNA reads as TGTGCCAGCAGATCTACAGGGATTAACACTGAAGCTTTCTTT. It specifies CASRSTGINTEAFF.

This clonotype was seen just once. The genes are TRBV7-9 and TRBJ2-2; the D is unclear. Germline V gene sequence: CDR1 SEHNR, CDR2 FQNEAQ (reference sequence). The V end was cut by 3 bases, the J end by 7 bases, with 6 bases between. CDR3 length: 12 residues. The CDR3 spells CASSFGRGELFF. For the CDR3, the DNA is TGTGCCAGCAGCTTCGGCCGCGGGGAGCTGTTTTTT.

This clonotype was picked up many times. The chain is built from TRBV7-9 and TRBJ1-2; D gene unclear. Germline CDR1 reads SEHNR; CDR2 reads FQNEAQ (reference sequence). With 3 bases removed from V and 3 bases from J, the gap between germline ends came to 8 bases. This CDR3 comprises 13 residues. CDR3 region: CASSLGSYYGYTF. The CDR3, as DNA: TGTGCCAGCAGCTTGGGGTCATACTATGGCTACACCTTC.

This clonotype was counted between two and nine times. J is TRBJ2-1 and V is TRBV19; 7 bases align to TRBD2. CDR1 is LNHDA, CDR2 SQIVND, per germline (reference sequence). After removal of 3 bases from V and 4 bases from J, the junction contained 6 bases not matched to a gene. CDR3 length equals 15 residues. The CDR3 DNA reads as TGTGCCAGTAGTATGCCCAGCGGGGCATACAATGAGCAGTTCTTC. It translates to CASSMPSGAYNEQFF. Drawing the rest from reference TRBV19 and TRBJ2-1, the complete variable domain is DGGITQSPKYLFRKEGQNVTLSCEQNLNHDAMYWYRQDPGQGLRLIYYSQIVNDFQKGDIAEGYSVSREKKESFPLTVTSAQKNPTAFYLCASSMPSGAYNEQFFGPGTRLTVL.